This TCR beta chain stems from a study of T cell responses to AZD1222 COVID-19 vaccine (dated by TCRdb to about 2021). Regarding the study in general: A total of about 230 trial participants underwent TCR sequencing, of whom about 200 received two doses of AZD1222 and about 25 received two doses of the MenACWY control vaccine. Trial participants were enrolled into age subgroups of 18-55, 56-69 and 70-plus years, which contained 148, 28 and 57 TCR-sequenced participants, respectively. Study-level results and caveats: After two AZD1222 doses, both the breadth and the depth of spike-specific TCRs were significantly higher than at day 0 and than in MenACWY recipients. Because no samples from the day 14 peak response were available, repertoires could be characterized only after the peak T cell response. Conclusions about previously exposed vaccinees are limited because only five to seven AZD1222 recipients were SARS-CoV-2 seropositive at baseline. Participants were mostly white British, with more females than males. The authors suggested clonal diversity may have been underestimated. The whole spike protein was spanned by vaccine-associated CD4 TCRs, and dominant responses were seen in regions 160-218 and 743-854. The 56-69-year group was small, and its depth increase did not reach significance, likely because of low power. Epitopes outside the regions mutated in the B.1.351 and B.1.1.7 variants were reportedly recognized by nearly half of the unique spike-specific TCRs.

The V end loses 5 bases and the J end loses 5 bases, and a stretch of 18 bases separates them. Via the germline V gene, CDR1 is SGHNT and CDR2 YENEEA. The CDR3 covers 15 residues, taking in both the cysteine and the phenylalanine. This entry keeps only the CDR3 DNA: 45 bases, framed from base 1. The CDR3 regions of human TCRbeta chains were analyzed by immunosequencing. Under the source paper's analysis protocol: Repertoire TCRs were checked for matches against a reference library of SARS-CoV-2-specific TCRs that had been generated using the MIRA antigen-specificity platform. Breadth meant the fraction of unique TCRs that were SARS-CoV-2-associated, whereas depth meant the fraction of total T cells that were SARS-CoV-2-associated. Using the MIRA data, each spike-specific TCR was mapped to the spike region that the TCR reacts to and placed in a CD4 or CD8 class. Log10-transformed breadth and depth values were compared by one-way ANOVA with Sidak's multiple comparisons tests. TCRdb obtained this table from immuneACCESS and retained in-frame rearrangements with V and J assigned. These tables miss some clones; where compared with another copy, unresolved V genes account for less than half of the shortfall, and the remainder is unexplained. V, J and clone size reflect that table, while D and trimming were determined from the DNA. This sample lists about 120,000 clones; around 86% were detected once. The ten largest make up approximately 2.9% of the sample.

This clone appeared once. Its cognate antigen has yet to be identified. No base qualities exist here, and no much larger clone lies one base off it. This specimen's time point label, interpreted: about 28 days (+/-7) after the second vaccine dose. AZD1222 recipients whose second dose came at about 4 weeks and those whose second dose came at about 12 weeks were combined into one group, since spike-specific TCR depth and breadth did not differ between the two schedules. The vaccinee samples were drawn from two UK trials, COV001 and COV002, one of which was a single-blind randomized controlled phase 2/3 trial testing AZD1222 (ChAdOx1 nCoV-19) in healthy adults. For TCRbeta chain sequencing, PBMC samples were collected from trial participants at day 0 and at day 28 after the second dose.

This receptor chain uses TRBV11-3 and TRBJ2-5; the D match is possibly TRBD1 or TRBD2, with 5 bases aligned in each. The receptor's source is an adult who received the AZD1222 COVID-19 vaccine. Sequences were derived from peripheral blood, sampled 28 days after the second AZD1222 dose. The bases read TGTGCCAGCAGCCTGGTGGGGACGGCGGATGAGACCCAGTACTTC. This encodes CASSLVGTADETQYF. This CDR3, with the reference TRBV11-3 and TRBJ2-5 proteins standing in past its ends, gives the full variable domain EAGVVQSPRYKIIEKKQPVAFWCNPISGHNTLYWYLQNLGQGPELLIRYENEEAVDDSQLPKDRFSAERLKGVDSTLKIQPAELGDSAVYLCASSLVGTADETQYFGPGTRLLVL.